This entry lists 23 T cell receptor beta chains sequenced from one sample in a study of kidney transplant recipient with SARS-CoV-2 infection. TCRdb re-analysed the reads in MiXCR, keeping a single row per CDR3 protein. The repertoire holds some 220,000 distinct CDR3 sequences, with under 30% as singletons. This specimen was a blood sample, taken at baseline and on roughly day 110 from a kidney transplant recipient. These receptors all stem from a young adult male patient who had COVID-19 and was a kidney transplant recipient. Some T cells may have originated in the graft donor.

This clonotype was seen many times. The chain couples TRBV19 to TRBJ1-4; D gene unclear. The CDR3 is made up of 13 amino acids. Germline V gives CDR1 LNHDA, CDR2 SQIVND (reference sequence). V dropped 3 bases and J dropped 6 bases, with 8 bases sitting between them. In DNA form, the CDR3 reads TGTGCCAGTAGTATCTCAGGAGATGAAAAACTGTTTTTT. It codes for CASSISGDEKLFF.

Of note for this clonotype: This may be a read error: a much more frequent sequence differs by one nucleotide. The chain recombines TRBV5-4 with TRBJ1-2; D is undetermined. Germline V gene lookup returns CDR1 SGHNT and CDR2 YYREEE (reference sequence). Trimming shortened V by 7 bases and J by 4 bases, and 23 bases separated the two germline ends. This CDR3 contains 16 residues. The CDR3 loop is CASAYIVPGRTYGYTF. The CDR3 DNA reads TGTGCCAGCGCGTATATCGTACCAGGAAGGACCTATGGCTACACCTTC.

This clonotype was seen ten or more times. The V gene is TRBV2, the J gene TRBJ1-2; TRBD1 matches at 10 bases. The CDR3 consists of 12 residues. The V gene end was trimmed by 7 bases and the J gene end by 8 bases; junction bases not matched to a gene: 4. Germline CDR1 reads SNHLY; CDR2 reads FYNNEI. The chain's CDR3 is CASTGQGKGYTF. CDR3 sequence (DNA): TGTGCCAGCACGGGACAGGGGAAAGGCTACACCTTC.

This clonotype has a count of ten or more. The chain employs TRBV13 and TRBJ2-3, with no clear D. Germline CDR1 PRHDT, CDR2 FYEKMQ (reference sequence). The V gene lost 5 bases and the J gene lost 5 bases, with 2 bases spanning the gap. The CDR3 runs 10 residues. CDR3 amino acids: CASSGDTQYF. In nucleotides, the CDR3 is TGTGCCAGCAGCGGAGATACGCAGTATTTT.

This clonotype appeared a few times. V gene TRBV6-2 or TRBV6-3 combines with J gene TRBJ1-5; TRBD1 matches at 7 bases. J was trimmed by 5 bases and V by 2 bases; bases with no gene match: 12. The V gene's germline CDR1 is MNHEY and CDR2 SVGEGT. This CDR3 spans 17 amino acids. The CDR3 bases are TGTGCCAGCAGTTACCCTATTCTGGCAGGGGGGGATCAGCCCCAGCATTTT. This translates into CASSYPILAGGDQPQHF.

Regarding this clonotype: A much larger clone is a single base away; this may be a read error. The V and J genes are TRBV13 and TRBJ1-3; D perhaps matches TRBD1 (5 bases). V was pared by 4 bases and J by 2 bases, with 24 bases between. Germline values: CDR1 PRHDT, CDR2 FYEKMQ (reference sequence). This CDR3 is built from 19 residues. The CDR3 nucleotides read TGTGCCAGCAGCTCAATCTACAGCCGGGGCAGAGAACCTGGAAACACCATATATTTT. Translating it yields CASSSIYSRGREPGNTIYF.

Many counts were recorded for this clonotype. This sequence joins TRBV7-2 and TRBJ2-2; possibly TRBD1 for D (7 bases). There are 15 residues in the CDR3. V was pared by 7 bases and J by 7 bases, with 19 bases between. The germline CDR1 and CDR2 sequences are SGHTA and FQGNSA. The CDR3 bases are TGTGCCAGCACCCTCAAGAGGGGGCGGGGCGGGGAGCTGTTTTTT. Its protein product is CASTLKRGRGGELFF.

In the case of this clonotype: A much larger clone differs by one base, so this may be a read error. The rearrangement links TRBV19 to TRBJ2-4; TRBD2 aligns across 8 bases. Germline lookup yields CDR1 LNHDA and CDR2 SQIVND (reference sequence). There are 14 residues in the CDR3. CDR3 nucleotides: TGTGCATTAGGCCGCGGGGGGGCCAAAAACATTCAGTACTTC. Translated, it gives CALGRGGAKNIQYF.

The chain employs TRBV2 and TRBJ2-5, with TRBD1 identical over 8 bases. There are 16 residues in the CDR3. Germline trimming cut 7 bases from V and 0 bases from J; bases unmatched to any gene: 10. Germline CDR1 reads SNHLY; CDR2 reads FYNNEI. The CDR3 reads CASTMDRDSYQETQYF. CDR3 nucleotides: TGTGCCAGCACCATGGACAGGGATTCGTACCAAGAGACCCAGTACTTC.

This clonotype has ten or more counts. The J gene is TRBJ1-5, the V gene TRBV19; 8 bases line up with TRBD1. V trimming: 4 bases; J trimming: 5 bases; junction bases outside the gene matches: 7. CDR1 and CDR2 from the germline V gene are LNHDA and SQIVND (reference sequence). The CDR3 contains 15 residues. CDR3 DNA: TGTGCCAGTAGTACTCGGACAGGGACCGATCAGCCCCAGCATTTT. Its protein product is CASSTRTGTDQPQHF.

Ten or more counts support this clonotype. The J gene is TRBJ1-2, the V gene TRBV11-1; D uncertain. There are 17 residues in the CDR3. Looked up from germline, CDR1 is SGHAT and CDR2 is FQDESV (reference sequence). The V gene lost 5 bases and the J gene lost 4 bases, with 23 bases spanning the gap. CDR3 bases: TGTGCCAGCAGCGGAGGTCCTAAGGCTGGAAAGACCTATGGCTACACCTTC. Its translation is CASSGGPKAGKTYGYTF.

This clonotype occurred many times. The CDR3: CASSSTGDDNQPQHF. CDR3 in DNA: TGCGCCAGCAGCTCGACAGGGGATGACAATCAGCCCCAGCATTTT. The chain employs TRBV5-1 and TRBJ1-5; 8 bases match TRBD1. Germline values: CDR1 SGHRS, CDR2 YFSETQ. The CDR3 is 15 amino acids. With 3 bases clipped from V and 3 bases from J, the junction kept 5 bases outside the gene matches.

There are many counts of this clonotype. This chain connects TRBV28 to TRBJ2-7; D is possibly TRBD1 (5 bases). Trimming removed 6 bases at V and 2 bases at J, with 8 bases between. Germline assignment: CDR1 MDHEN and CDR2 SYDVKM. The CDR3 loop spans 12 amino acids. CDR3 sequence (DNA): TGTGCCAGCAGCACAGGACCCTACGAGCAGTACTTC. It encodes CASSTGPYEQYF.

This clonotype was seen ten or more times. This chain uses TRBV19 with TRBJ1-2; unclear D gene. The CDR3 spans 16 residues. Germline V gene lookup returns CDR1 LNHDA and CDR2 SQIVND (reference sequence). The V and J ends lost 5 bases and 4 bases respectively, with 20 bases between them. The CDR3 is CASSARATLTFYGYTF. CDR3 in DNA: TGTGCCAGTAGTGCCCGGGCTACTTTAACCTTCTATGGCTACACCTTC.

Concerning this clonotype: This CDR3 fails to terminate in the conserved phenylalanine or tryptophan, so it likely reflects a read error. It is unclear where the CDR3 begins or ends on the DNA, so no DNA is shown, and the CDR3 is as TCRdb lists it. V gene TRBV19 combines with J gene TRBJ2-2; the DNA was not used to check the table's D call, TRBD1. Ends included, the CDR3 has 14 residues. In germline, CDR1 is LNHDA, CDR2 SQIVND (reference sequence). CDR3 sequence reads: CAAHGAWDTGELGV.

There are many counts of this clonotype. CDR3 nucleotides: TGTGCCAGCAGCTTGGAAACCCCCACGACCCAGTACTTC. Translating it yields CASSLETPTTQYF. The chain joins TRBV5-4 to TRBJ2-5; D uncertain. The germline gives CDR1 SGHNT, CDR2 YYREEE (reference sequence). The V end was cut by 0 bases, the J end by 7 bases, with 10 bases between. The CDR3 runs 13 residues.

This clonotype came up many times. The chain couples TRBV28 to TRBJ2-1; possibly TRBD1 for D (6 bases). The CDR3 runs 13 residues. V was trimmed by 1 base and J by 6 bases, leaving 7 bases between them. The germline CDR1 and CDR2 sequences are MDHEN and SYDVKM. CDR3 residues: CASSLSDSNEQFF. The DNA for the CDR3 is TGTGCCAGCAGTTTATCGGACAGCAATGAGCAGTTCTTC. The complete variable domain, with remaining parts taken from reference TRBV28 and TRBJ2-1, reads DVKVTQSSRYLVKRTGEKVFLECVQDMDHENMFWYRQDPGLGLRLIYFSYDVKMKEKGDIPEGYSVSREKKERFSLILESASTNQTSMYLCASSLSDSNEQFFGPGTRLTVL.

This clonotype was detected once. A much larger clonotype is one base distant, so this may be a read error. The J gene is TRBJ1-2, the V gene TRBV20-1; D gene ambiguous. Deletions cut 5 bases from V and 4 bases from J, with 23 bases between. The CDR3 extends over 16 amino acids. The germline V gene has CDR1 DFQATT and CDR2 SNEGSKA (reference sequence). The CDR3 region has the DNA TGCAGTGCTGTGTATTCGCTGCTTCGAAAGACCTATGGCTACACCTTC. Protein sequence: CSAVYSLLRKTYGYTF.

About this clonotype itself: A much more abundant neighbour one base away suggests this may be a read error. This chain's CDR3 is CASSSRDIEQFF. CDR3 DNA sequence: TGTGCCAGCAGTTCCAGGGACATTGAGCAGTTCTTC. The chain uses TRBV3-2 and TRBJ2-1; the table's D gene call, TRBD1, was not cross checked with the DNA. TRBV3-2 constitutes a pseudogene. This CDR3 spans 12 amino acids.

Regarding this clonotype: An end of the junction differs from the germline gene, which may be a read error. V gene TRBV5-4 combines with J gene TRBJ2-4; D uncertain. The closer fit of TRBJ2-7 to the DNA end suggests the J call may be wrong. CDR1 and CDR2 (germline): SGHNT, YYREEE (reference sequence). The CDR3 is 11 residues long. As DNA, the CDR3 is TGTGCCCGCAGCTTGTTAGGCGAGCAGTACTTC. It codes for CARSLLGEQYF.

Concerning this clonotype itself: The junction departs from germline at one end; a sequencing error may be responsible. The V gene is TRBV6-1, the J gene TRBJ2-1, with D possibly being TRBD1 (5 bases). CDR1 MNHNS and CDR2 SASEGT come from the germline V gene. This CDR3 comprises 18 residues. CDR3 in DNA: TGTGCCAGCAGTGAAGAGGCTTTCGACAGTGACTCCTACAATGAGCAGTCCTTC. This gives the protein CASSEEAFDSDSYNEQSF.

This clonotype was picked up many times. This CDR3 is CASSQGAGKSTGELFF. The CDR3 region has the DNA TGTGCCAGCAGCCAAGGAGCGGGGAAGAGCACCGGGGAGCTGTTTTTT. The gene calls are TRBV3-1 and TRBJ2-2, with 7 bases fitting TRBD2. CDR1 is LGHDT, CDR2 YNNKEL, per germline (reference sequence). This CDR3 contains 16 residues. The ends lost 1 base at V and 4 bases at J; junction bases unmatched: 6.

Of note for this clonotype: A read error is possible here, since a much larger clone lies one base away. The V and J genes are TRBV7-2 and TRBJ2-5, with D perhaps matching TRBD1 (6 bases). The CDR3 has 14 amino acids. CDR1 is SGHTA, CDR2 FQGNSA, per germline. CDR3 bases: TGTGCCAGCAGCTCAACAGGGTTTGGGGAGACCCAGCACTTC. Translating it yields CASSSTGFGETQHF.